This is a list of T cell receptor beta chains from one sample in a study of CD8+ T cells in alopecia areata. Data came from immunoSEQ multiplex PCR; TCRdb stores just in-frame clones and leaves some out. The data show about 99,000 clones, under 90% seen once. The sample consisted of CD8+ T cells sorted from blood, taken at roughly week 30, from a patient treated with tofacitinib. The source of these receptors is a human donor with alopecia areata. The CDR3 runs from the conserved cysteine through the conserved F or W. The D gene is left open where the match is weak. Clone sizes are given selectively: once, few, many, or a class where the clone is expanded.

v_gene	j_gene	abundance	d_gene	CDR3aa	CDR3nt
TRBV11-2	TRBJ2-4	NA	NA	CASSSARLSKNIQYF	TGTGCCAGCAGCTCGGCCCGGCTATCCAAAAACATTCAGTACTTC
TRBV27	TRBJ2-5	once	NA	CASSPQSRVSGGIQETQYF	TGTGCCAGCAGTCCACAGAGCAGGGTGTCGGGGGGCATCCAAGAGACCCAGTACTTC
TRBV4-2	TRBJ2-3	NA	NA	CASSPLGTDTQYF	TGTGCCAGCAGCCCCCTGGGCACAGATACGCAGTATTTT
TRBV9	TRBJ2-1	NA	NA	CASSAGAHYNEQFF	TGTGCCAGCAGCGCGGGGGCCCACTACAATGAGCAGTTCTTC
TRBV29-1	TRBJ2-1	once	TRBD2	CSARAGGLANEQFF	TGCAGCGCGCGAGCGGGAGGGCTAGCCAATGAGCAGTTCTTC
TRBV7-7	TRBJ2-7	once	TRBD2	CASSSRVAGVHEQYF	TGTGCTAGCAGCTCCCGGGTAGCGGGAGTTCACGAGCAGTACTTC
TRBV7-2	TRBJ2-3	NA	NA	CASSSPSTDTQYF	TGTGCCAGCAGCTCCCCTAGCACAGATACGCAGTATTTT
TRBV2	TRBJ1-1	NA	TRBD1	CASRGQGATEAFF	TGTGCCAGCAGGGGACAGGGGGCAACTGAAGCTTTCTTT
TRBV28	TRBJ1-4	NA	NA	CASSSRGQGLYGFF	TGTGCCAGCAGCTCCCGTGGTCAGGGGCTATATGGATTTTTT
TRBV10-3	TRBJ2-3	once	NA	CAISDPGSRDGADTQYF	TGTGCCATCAGTGACCCAGGGTCCAGGGATGGTGCAGATACGCAGTATTTT
TRBV7-4	TRBJ2-7	NA	NA	CASSLAWGFPYEQYF	TGTGCCAGCAGCCTCGCGTGGGGTTTTCCCTACGAGCAGTACTTC
TRBV11-2	TRBJ2-2	once	NA	CASSFLSGPQSTGELFF	TGTGCCAGCAGCTTTTTATCGGGACCTCAGAGCACCGGGGAGCTGTTTTTT
TRBV2	TRBJ2-7	NA	TRBD2	CASSEPSGISYEQYF	TGTGCCAGCAGTGAACCTAGCGGGATCTCCTACGAGCAGTACTTC
TRBV4-2	TRBJ1-1	once	TRBD1	CASSPGQGASNTEAFF	TGTGCCAGCAGCCCGGGACAGGGGGCGAGTAACACTGAAGCTTTCTTT
TRBV7-3	TRBJ2-3	NA	NA	CASSPENPGTDTQYF	TGTGCCAGCAGCCCCGAGAATCCGGGCACAGATACGCAGTATTTT
TRBV5-1	TRBJ2-7	NA	NA	CASSLDRAYEQYF	TGCGCCAGCAGCTTGGACAGGGCCTACGAGCAGTACTTC
TRBV10-3	TRBJ2-7	NA	NA	CAISEGVADHSYEQYF	TGTGCCATCAGTGAGGGGGTAGCCGACCACTCCTACGAGCAGTACTTC
TRBV7-8	TRBJ2-1	NA	TRBD2	CASSPQLAPSSYNEQFF	TGTGCCAGCAGTCCTCAACTAGCGCCGAGCTCCTACAATGAGCAGTTCTTC
TRBV21-1	TRBJ2-7	few	NA	CASRDLAGGSYEQYF	TGTGCCAGCCGCGATTTAGCGGGAGGATCCTACGAGCAGTACTTC
TRBV4-1	TRBJ2-1	NA	NA	CASSHRTGTSSYNEQFF	TGCGCCAGCAGCCACCGGACGGGGACGAGCTCCTACAATGAGCAGTTCTTC
TRBV5-4	TRBJ2-3	NA	TRBD2	CASSLGLAGGPDTQYF	TGTGCCAGCAGCTTGGGACTAGCGGGGGGACCAGATACGCAGTATTTT
TRBV7-9	TRBJ2-1	NA	NA	CASMDSATSSYNEQFF	TGTGCCAGCATGGACTCGGCCACGAGCTCCTACAATGAGCAGTTCTTC
TRBV7-8	TRBJ2-2	NA	NA	CASSSRPIGGTANTGELFF	TGTGCCAGCAGCTCCCGACCGATCGGTGGAACCGCGAACACCGGGGAGCTGTTTTTT
TRBV13	TRBJ2-7	once	TRBD1	CASSLDGTGDREQYF	TGTGCCAGCAGCTTAGACGGGACAGGGGATCGCGAGCAGTACTTC
TRBV6-1	TRBJ2-5	NA	TRBD2	CASSEFGGAVEETQYF	TGTGCCAGCAGTGAGTTCGGGGGGGCAGTGGAAGAGACCCAGTACTTC
TRBV7-3	TRBJ2-1	NA	NA	CASSLGQGNNEQFF	TGTGCCAGCAGCTTAGGGCAGGGAAACAATGAGCAGTTCTTC
TRBV14	TRBJ2-1	NA	TRBD1	CASSLTGGVNNEQFF	TGTGCCAGCAGCCTGACAGGGGGCGTAAACAATGAGCAGTTCTTC
TRBV19	TRBJ2-7	NA	TRBD2	CASSTLAGGDEQYF	TGTGCCAGTAGTACTCTAGCGGGGGGCGACGAGCAGTACTTC
TRBV4-1	TRBJ2-7	NA	NA	CASSHGYVGDYEQYF	TGCGCCAGCAGCCACGGATATGTGGGGGACTACGAGCAGTACTTC
TRBV9	TRBJ2-3	NA	NA	CASSVAGTDTQYF	TGTGCCAGCAGCGTAGCTGGGACAGATACGCAGTATTTT
TRBV29-1	TRBJ2-7	NA	NA	CSAHGLSSYEQYF	TGCAGCGCACATGGACTGAGCTCCTACGAGCAGTACTTC
TRBV6-5	TRBJ2-1	NA	NA	CASSYSWGRSDNEQFF	TGTGCCAGCAGTTACTCGTGGGGGCGGTCGGACAATGAGCAGTTCTTC
TRBV6-1	TRBJ2-7	NA	NA	CASSERTHEQYF	TGTGCCAGCAGTGAACGAACGCACGAGCAGTACTTC